The 19 T cell receptor beta chains below come from one sample, sequenced in a study of identical twins. TCRdb re-analysed the 5' RACE reads in MiXCR, keeping a single row per CDR3 protein. Among under 250,000 distinct CDR3 sequences listed, approximately 7.9% were seen once. This sample was also put to use in a study of yellow fever vaccine responses in identical twins.

Sequencing input: CD8+ T cells sorted from blood. Receptors originate from a woman aged 18-29 years in good health.

The sample holds a few counts of this clonotype. This chain links TRBV5-6 with TRBJ2-1; 12 nucleotides line up with TRBD1. The J segment lost 4 bases and the V segment lost 5 bases, leaving 10 bases of the junction unmatched. The CDR3 is 17 amino acids. Per the germline V gene, CDR1 is SGHDT and CDR2 is YYEEEE. In nucleotides, the CDR3 is TGTGCCAGCAGTTCCGGGACAGGGGGCTTCTGGTACAATGAGCAGTTCTTC. As protein: CASSSGTGGFWYNEQFF.

The chain employs TRBV13 and TRBJ1-1, with no clear D. From germline, CDR1 is PRHDT and CDR2 FYEKMQ (reference sequence). The ends were cut back, 5 bases at V and 4 bases at J, with 11 bases in the middle. The CDR3 covers 13 residues. The CDR3 DNA sequence: TGTGCCAGCAGCCCTCCCCATACCACTGAAGCTTTCTTT. Encoded protein: CASSPPHTTEAFF.

The chain joins TRBV28 to TRBJ2-1; 7 nucleotides match TRBD2. V trimming: 5 bases; J trimming: 7 bases; junction bases outside the gene matches: 8. The CDR3 extends over 14 amino acids. Germline V gives CDR1 MDHEN, CDR2 SYDVKM. The CDR3 DNA is TGTGCCAGCAGTCCCCGAGGTAGCGGGAATGAGCAGTTCTTC. Protein product: CASSPRGSGNEQFF.

J is TRBJ2-5 and V is TRBV7-9; the D is unclear. This CDR3 has 13 residues. Germline values: CDR1 SEHNR, CDR2 FQNEAQ (reference sequence). Trimming left V 1 base short and J 5 bases short, with 8 bases between. This chain's CDR3 is CASSLGAWETQYF. In nucleotides, the CDR3 is TGTGCCAGCAGCTTAGGAGCGTGGGAGACCCAGTACTTC.

The chain recombines TRBV10-3 with TRBJ1-2; weak D call: TRBD1 (5 bases). From germline, CDR1 is ENHRY and CDR2 SYGVKD. The CDR3 runs to 11 residues. Trimming cost V 6 bases and J 5 bases, with 7 bases left between them. The CDR3 nucleotides read TGTGCCATCAGGGACAATTATGGCTACACCTTC. Translation: CAIRDNYGYTF.

V is TRBV19 and J is TRBJ2-1; 8 nucleotides line up with TRBD2. This CDR3 spans 16 amino acids. V gave up 1 base and J gave up 4 bases; unmatched junction bases: 6. Germline assignment: CDR1 LNHDA and CDR2 SQIVND (reference sequence). CDR3 region: CASSIVSGRAYNEQFF. CDR3 sequence (DNA): TGTGCCAGTAGTATAGTTTCCGGGAGGGCTTACAATGAGCAGTTCTTC.

V is TRBV27 and J is TRBJ2-1; D unresolved. V lost 6 bases to trimming and J lost 2 bases, with 5 bases between them. This CDR3 spans 12 amino acids. Germline V lookup: CDR1 MNHEY, CDR2 SMNVEV (reference sequence). Here the CDR3 DNA reads TGTGCCAGCAGGCGGACCTACAATGAGCAGTTCTTC. Translating gives CASRRTYNEQFF.

Many counts were recorded for this clonotype. The chain combines TRBV7-7 with TRBJ2-1; 11 bases match TRBD1. The V gene end was trimmed by 3 bases and the J gene end by 8 bases; junction bases not matched to a gene: 6. In germline, CDR1 is SSHAT, CDR2 FNYEAQ (reference sequence). The CDR3 is 15 amino acids. CDR3 sequence: CASSFRDRGVDEQFF. CDR3 bases: TGTGCCAGCAGCTTTAGGGACAGGGGGGTGGATGAGCAGTTCTTC.

This chain joins TRBV11-2 and TRBJ1-1; perhaps TRBD1 as D (6 bases). The V gene's germline CDR1 is SGHAT and CDR2 FQNNGV. The ends were cut back, 3 bases at V and 1 base at J, with 12 bases in the middle. This CDR3 is 15 amino acids long. CDR3 bases: TGTGCCAGCAGCTTCCCGTCGGACAGGAACACTGAAGCTTTCTTT. Translation: CASSFPSDRNTEAFF.

The chain is built from TRBV28 and TRBJ1-5, with D perhaps matching TRBD1 (5 bases). V was pared by 3 bases and J by 2 bases, with 8 bases between. This CDR3 is 14 amino acids long. Per germline, CDR1 MDHEN and CDR2 SYDVKM. CDR3 region: CASSLGLGNQPQHF. CDR3 sequence (DNA): TGTGCCAGCAGTTTGGGACTAGGCAATCAGCCCCAGCATTTT.

About this clonotype: A clone one base away is much larger, so this may be a read error. V and J are TRBV28 and TRBJ2-7; a weak D match, TRBD1 (5 bases). V was pared by 11 bases and J by 3 bases, with 14 bases between. CDR3 length equals 12 residues. Germline lookup yields CDR1 MDHEN and CDR2 SYDVKM. CDR3 residues: CAGNAGFYEQYF. The DNA for the CDR3 is TGTGCCGGCAATGCAGGGTTCTACGAGCAGTACTTC. The full variable domain, with the rest looked up from reference TRBV28 and TRBJ2-7, is DVKVTQSSRYLVKRTGEKVFLECVQDMDHENMFWYRQDPGLGLRLIYFSYDVKMKEKGDIPEGYSVSREKKERFSLILESASTNQTSMYLCAGNAGFYEQYFGPGTRLTVT.

The V call is TRBV6-6, the J call TRBJ2-5, with 10 nucleotides matching TRBD1. Germline V CDR1 and CDR2: MNHNY, SVGAGI (reference sequence). The CDR3 is 13 amino acids. V was pared by 7 bases and J by 5 bases, with 4 bases of the junction left unmatched. Here the CDR3 DNA reads TGTGCCAGCACGGACAGGGGGTTTGAGACCCAGTACTTC. As protein: CASTDRGFETQYF.

V gene TRBV7-9 combines with J gene TRBJ2-7; TRBD1 is a possible D gene (6 bases). Germline V CDR1 and CDR2: SEHNR, FQNEAQ (reference sequence). Between the trimmed V and J ends, which lost 1 base and 3 bases, there was a span of 10 bases. The CDR3 has 14 amino acids. The CDR3 protein is CASSLDGQFYEQYF. As DNA, the CDR3 is TGTGCCAGCAGCTTAGATGGACAGTTCTACGAGCAGTACTTC.

J is TRBJ2-3 and V is TRBV7-9; 9 nucleotides match TRBD2. The trim removed 3 bases at V and 0 bases at J, leaving 7 bases unmatched. Germline loops: CDR1 SEHNR, CDR2 FQNEAQ (reference sequence). This CDR3 has 17 residues. DNA for the CDR3: TGTGCCAGCAGCTTTTCGGCTAGCGGGGCCAGCACAGATACGCAGTATTTT. Protein product: CASSFSASGASTDTQYF.

The table lists this clonotype with many counts. This chain uses TRBV9 with TRBJ1-3; no reliable D call. Deletions cut 3 bases from V and 2 bases from J, with 12 bases between. The CDR3 is 15 amino acids. Germline lookup yields CDR1 SGDLS and CDR2 YYNGEE. The CDR3 here is CASSASPGTGNTIYF. The CDR3 DNA is TGTGCCAGCAGCGCCTCCCCGGGTACTGGAAACACCATATATTTT.

The rearrangement uses TRBV3-1 and TRBJ2-1; 14 bases agree with TRBD2. V shed 4 bases, J shed 1 base, and the junction held 9 bases outside the gene matches. Germline CDR1 LGHDT, CDR2 YNNKEL (reference sequence). The CDR3 runs to 19 residues. The CDR3 region is CASSPLSGLAGGSYNEQFF. CDR3 bases: TGTGCCAGCAGCCCACTATCAGGACTAGCGGGAGGATCCTACAATGAGCAGTTCTTC.

This clonotype was seen a few times. The chain recombines TRBV9 with TRBJ2-1; D might be TRBD2 (6 bases). The CDR3 extends over 14 amino acids. Germline V gene sequence: CDR1 SGDLS, CDR2 YYNGEE. V gave up 0 bases and J gave up 7 bases, with 11 bases separating them. For the CDR3, the DNA is TGTGCCAGCAGCGTAGGGGGCGGGACGAATGAGCAGTTCTTC. The encoded protein is CASSVGGGTNEQFF.

This clonotype has only a few counts. The rearrangement joins TRBV7-9 to TRBJ1-4, with TRBD1 matching 8 bases. The J segment lost 4 bases and the V segment lost 8 bases, leaving 6 bases of the junction unmatched. Germline lookup yields CDR1 SEHNR and CDR2 FQNEAQ (reference sequence). The CDR3 is 14 amino acids. CDR3 nucleotides: TGTGCCAGCGGGGGACAGGCGAGTAATGAAAAACTGTTTTTT. Amino acid sequence: CASGGQASNEKLFF. Full variable domain (outside the CDR3, taken from reference TRBV7-9 and TRBJ1-4): DTGVSQNPRHKITKRGQNVTFRCDPISEHNRLYWYRQTLGQGPEFLTYFQNEAQLEKSRLLSDRFSAERPKGSFSTLEIQRTEQGDSAMYLCASGGQASNEKLFFGSGTQLSVL.

The rearrangement joins TRBV2 to TRBJ2-1, with 8 bases that match TRBD2. V lost 3 bases, J lost 3 bases, and 7 bases stayed unmatched. Germline V gene sequence: CDR1 SNHLY, CDR2 FYNNEI. The CDR3 is 16 residues long. DNA of the CDR3: TGTGCCAGCAGTGATCTGGGCGGGAGGCACTACAATGAGCAGTTCTTC. Protein sequence: CASSDLGGRHYNEQFF.